A single sample is the source of the 9 T cell receptor beta chains below, sequenced in a study of tumor-infiltrating lymphocytes in localized non-small cell lung cancer. The protocol was immunoSEQ multiplex PCR, while the TCRdb copy is restricted to in-frame clones and leaves out a portion. The sample has 5,000 or so clones, 66% seen once. The material sequenced was lung tumor tissue. All receptors derive from a human donor with non-small cell lung cancer.

This clone was recorded once. V and J are TRBV6-6 and TRBJ2-7; 7 bases agree with TRBD1. The CDR3 covers 16 residues. Germline-derived CDR1 and CDR2 are MNHNY and SVGAGI (reference sequence). With 0 bases clipped from V and 0 bases from J, the junction kept 5 bases outside the gene matches. CDR3 nucleotides: TGTGCCAGCAGTTACTCACCGGGACAGTCCTCCTACGAGCAGTACGTC. Translation: CASSYSPGQSSYEQYV.

This chain connects TRBV7-9 to TRBJ1-6; 7 bases map to TRBD1. With 5 bases clipped from V and 9 bases from J, the junction kept 10 bases outside the gene matches. CDR3 length equals 15 residues. Germline V lookup: CDR1 SEHNR, CDR2 FQNEAQ (reference sequence). In DNA form, the CDR3 reads TGTGCCAGCAGCCCGAGACAGGGTTCGACTTCACCCCTCCACTTT. It codes for CASSPRQGSTSPLHF.

This clone was found once. One end of the junction is discordant with germline, which a read error may explain. The CDR3 spells CASSQDRLTGVYTF. Written as DNA, the CDR3 is TGCGCCAGCAGCCAAGATCGACTAACGGGGGTATACACCTTC. This chain links TRBV7-3 with TRBJ1-2; D may be TRBD1 (5 bases). The germline gives CDR1 SGHTA, CDR2 FQGTGA. The CDR3 loop spans 14 amino acids.

This clone appeared a few times. The V and J genes are TRBV29-1 and TRBJ1-2; 10 bases fit TRBD1. After removal of 6 bases from V and 3 bases from J, the junction contained 4 bases not matched to a gene. CDR3 length: 13 amino acids. Germline values: CDR1 SQVTM, CDR2 ANQGSEA. The CDR3 coding sequence is TGCAGCGTGGATGGACAGGGGGACTATGGCTACACCTTC. It is translated as CSVDGQGDYGYTF.

The chain couples TRBV13 to TRBJ2-7, with unresolved D. Germline CDR1 and CDR2: PRHDT and FYEKMQ (reference sequence). The CDR3 contains 14 residues. Trimming took 4 bases from V and 2 from J, leaving 12 bases between them. CDR3 residues: CASSSRLRAYEQYF. The CDR3 coding sequence is TGTGCCAGCAGCTCGAGATTAAGAGCCTACGAGCAGTACTTC.

The gene calls are TRBV5-5 and TRBJ1-4, with TRBD1 matching over 8 bases. Germline V lookup: CDR1 SGHKS, CDR2 YYEKEE (reference sequence). The CDR3 spans 14 residues. The V segment lost 4 bases and the J segment 3 bases; nucleotides outside the gene matches: 2. CDR3 bases: TGTGCCAGCAGCGGACAGGGCGCTAATGAAAAACTGTTTTTT. Translation: CASSGQGANEKLFF.

In its sample, this clone was seen a few times. CDR3 region: CASSPQTERQPQHF. The CDR3 DNA reads as TGTGCCAGCTCACCACAAACAGAACGTCAGCCCCAGCATTTT. J is TRBJ1-5 and V is TRBV18; D is uncertain. Looked up from germline, CDR1 is KGHSH and CDR2 is LQKENI. V was cut by 1 base and J by 6 bases, with 10 bases left in between. The CDR3 runs to 14 residues.

The chain recombines TRBV6-6 with TRBJ1-4, with 9 nucleotides matching TRBD1. V trimming: 5 bases; J trimming: 8 bases; junction bases outside the gene matches: 9. The length of the CDR3 is 15 residues. Germline V gene data show CDR1 as MNHNY and CDR2 as SVGAGI (reference sequence). In nucleotides, the CDR3 is TGTGCCAGCAGTACCGGGACAGGGATGGCGGAAAAACTGTTTTTT. Its translation: CASSTGTGMAEKLFF.

This clone is medium-sized by share. The chain links TRBV4-3 to TRBJ2-7, with D possibly being TRBD2 (5 bases). This CDR3 has 14 amino acids. V was trimmed by 1 base and J by 7 bases, leaving 14 bases between them. Germline CDR1 reads LGHNA; CDR2 reads YSLEER. DNA of the CDR3: TGCGCCAGCAGCCAAGGCTATAATTTAGCGGAGCAGTACTTC. Amino acids: CASSQGYNLAEQYF.